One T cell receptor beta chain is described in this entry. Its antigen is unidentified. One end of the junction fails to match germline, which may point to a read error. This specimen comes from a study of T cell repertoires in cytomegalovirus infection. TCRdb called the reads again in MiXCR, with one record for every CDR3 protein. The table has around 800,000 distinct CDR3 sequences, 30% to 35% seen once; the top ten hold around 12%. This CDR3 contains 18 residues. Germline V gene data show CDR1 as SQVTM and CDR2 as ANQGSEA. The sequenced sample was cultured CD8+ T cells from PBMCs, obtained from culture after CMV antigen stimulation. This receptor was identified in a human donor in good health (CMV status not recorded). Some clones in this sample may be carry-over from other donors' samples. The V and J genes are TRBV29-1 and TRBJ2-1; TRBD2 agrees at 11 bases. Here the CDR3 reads CNVVGSLAGGRPYNEQFF. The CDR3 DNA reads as TGCAACGTTGTAGGGTCATTAGCGGGGGGGCGCCCCTACAATGAGCAGTTCTTC.